This TCR beta chain was recorded in a study of blood T cell repertoires in COVID-19 (TCRdb year 2020). Context from the whole study: Collaborator samples came from the United States, Italy and Spain and covered acute and convalescent phases of COVID-19. Samples were obtained from the ongoing ImmuneRACE study (first 160 participants) and from about 1,300 subjects provided by 6 global collaborators. Where HLA class I and class II types were available, the types were taken from metadata supplied by the sample provider, not from assay-based typing. The sample metadata nearly always contained a de-identified subject ID, COVID-19 status, age in years and sex. A freely available public database, intended as a resource for researchers studying the immune response to SARS-CoV-2, is where the repertoires were released. The dataset comprised deeply sampled blood TCRbeta repertoires from subjects exposed to, actively infected with, or recovered from COVID-19. The material from the prospective study consisted of cDNA or gDNA derived from T cells, B-cell-depleted T cells, or PBMCs.

V is cut by 1 base and J by 4 bases, and the space between the germline ends is 7 bases. The germline V gene (reference sequence) supplies CDR1 LGHDT and CDR2 YNNKEL. The CDR3 starts with the cysteine, ends with the phenylalanine, and has 13 residues. The only DNA kept is the CDR3, 39 bases in frame from the first base. Whole blood was collected in K2EDTA tubes by collaborating institutions according to the institutions' own protocols. For TCRbeta analysis, collaborators shipped samples as frozen whole blood, isolated PBMCs, or DNA extracted from either of those sample types. On this clone itself: The antigen this receptor binds is unknown. Nothing much larger sits one base from this clone, and base qualities are not available.

The immunoSEQ Assay, a bias-controlled multiplex PCR, was used to amplify TCRbeta CDR3 regions from genomic DNA. The published analysis was carried out like this. The number of nucleated cells in each sample was estimated from the amplification of reference gene primers within the assay. To quantify the absolute abundance of each unique TCRbeta CDR3 rearrangement, sequence reads were collapsed and filtered. For each sample, productive Simpson clonality was calculated as the square root of Simpson's diversity index across productive rearrangements. Drawn from immuneACCESS, this table holds only the in-frame rearrangements with V and J called that TCRdb kept. Clones are partly lost; checked studies trace under half to an unresolved V gene and leave the rest unexplained. D and trimming were read from the DNA, whereas the V and J calls and clone size are those reported in that table. Recorded for this sample are 350,000 or so clones; around 83% of them occurred a single time. Clones ranked in the top ten supply approximately 3% of the sample.

What the study reported, not specific to this receptor: The amount of clinical and demographic metadata varied by source and participant and was provided uncurated.

The sequenced material came from peripheral blood. The clonotype comes from a man aged 30-40 years with active or convalescent COVID-19. This sequence uses TRBV3-1 (or the pseudogene TRBV3-2) and TRBJ1-2; the D gene cannot be named for sure. The nucleotide sequence is TGTGCCAGCAGCCAAGGAGGCATCTATGGCTACACCTTC. Its protein is CASSQGGIYGYTF.